Detailed here is one T cell receptor beta chain. Its antigen is still unknown. Libraries were prepared by immunoSEQ multiplex PCR; TCRdb keeps only in-frame clonotypes and omits some of them. This table holds around 60,000 clones, approximately 90% found once. Trimming left V 5 bases short and J 4 bases short, with 5 bases between. The V gene's germline CDR1 is SEHNR and CDR2 FQNEAQ (reference sequence). The CDR3 contains 12 residues. This sample is drawn from a study of OX40 agonist ivuxolimab in advanced cancers. Whole-study context: Patients received intravenous ivuxolimab every 2 weeks at 0.01 to 10 mg/kg. Overall study findings and caveats: The authors did not determine the antigen specificity of the expanded peripheral T cells.

The specimen was CD4+ or CD8+ T cells sorted from blood, collected in a trial of the OX40 agonist ivuxolimab. The chain carries TRBV7-9 and TRBJ2-2, with D unresolved. The sequence was collected from an adult with an advanced solid tumor such as melanoma, head and neck, liver or kidney cancer. CDR3 DNA: TGTGCCAGCAGCCACCGCACCGGGGAGCTGTTTTTT. Amino acid sequence: CASSHRTGELFF.